This T cell receptor (beta chain) appears in the sequencing data of a study of T cells after yellow fever vaccination. Study information: Some fractions had low cell numbers, and these were prepared with SMART-Seq v4 Ultra Low Input.

Template switching by 5'RACE produced TCR cDNA, adding a universal primer site and UMIs. One entry per CDR3 protein, called by TCRdb with MiXCR from the 5' RACE reads. The repertoire holds around 350,000 distinct CDR3 sequences, with under 14% as singletons. The V gene end was trimmed by 4 bases and the J gene end by 2 bases; junction bases not matched to a gene: 6. The CDR3 has 15 residues. Germline loops: CDR1 DFQATT, CDR2 SNEGSKA (reference sequence). Study-wide points: Weaker overall was a secondary response that nonetheless peaked faster, on day 5 versus 15. Post-booster repertoires contained most primary-vaccination clones again (around 96% CD4, around 88% CD8).

This clonotype was counted between two and nine times. Its antigen is unidentified. The sample in question was PBMCs, obtained on the day of the first yellow fever vaccination. The clonotype was recovered from a man between 18 and 35 years old who received the YFV17D yellow fever vaccine. The chain has TRBV20-1 and TRBJ2-5; TRBD2 matches 11 bases. The CDR3 DNA follows: TGCAGTGCTATAGCGGGGGGGCCTTCACAAGAGACCCAGTACTTC. Amino acids: CSAIAGGPSQETQYF.